This T cell receptor (beta chain) emerged from a study of blood T cell repertoires in COVID-19. Study-wide background: The analysed material was cDNA or gDNA that came from T cells, B-cell-depleted T cells, or PBMCs.

Per the authors' pipeline: Estimation of nucleated cell counts was performed using reference gene primer amplification. This table comes from immunoSEQ multiplex PCR, and its TCRdb copy is limited to in-frame clones, with some not included. V and J calls and clone size are given by that table; D and trimming were obtained from the DNA. The data show under 350,000 clones, about 86% seen once. Participant age was roughly 18 to 89 years, and participants resided in about two dozen US areas. This clonotype was obtained from a woman in her thirties or forties with acute COVID-19. Specimen: PBMCs or T cells enriched from blood (not recorded which).

The CDR3 bases are TGTGCAAGTCGCTTAGTATTCGAGAAAGACCCCCGGGATAATTCACCCCTCCACTTT. Translated, it gives CASRLVFEKDPRDNSPLHF. The chain uses TRBV12-2 and TRBJ1-6. TRBV12-2 is a listed pseudogene. The CDR3 is 19 amino acids.